This note documents a single TCR beta chain sequence. This clonotype was counted only a few times. The antigen this receptor binds is unknown. No base quality values were provided; no much bigger clone lies one nucleotide off. Taken with the paper, the label for treatment or condition translates to: allogeneic hematopoietic cell transplantation with graft depleted of TCRalphabeta T cells and CD19 B cells. The transplant recipients were children given TCRalphabeta/CD19-depleted allogeneic hematopoietic cell grafts. These data originate in a study of T-cell reconstitution after alpha-beta-depleted transplantation in children (TCRdb year 2016). For context, the study as a whole: Using TCR repertoire profiling, the study followed T-cell immune reconstitution in a quantitative way in children after TCRalphabeta/CD19-depleted allogeneic hematopoietic cell transplantation.

Receptors were amplified or captured by PCR. Sequencing used an Illumina HiSeq 2500. TCR libraries were prepared with molecular barcoding, using unique molecular identifiers to normalize TCRbeta repertoire quantification. TCRdb took the public reads, trimmed them with fastp at Q25, ran MiXCR for clone calling and kept in-frame beta chains. Here each entry gathers all rows of one CDR3 protein and keeps the most common genes and DNA. The sample data list about 420,000 distinct CDR3 sequences, and about a sixth of these were observed just once. The ten most abundant clones make up less than 30% of the sample. Overall study results and their limits: Over the following months the frequencies of hyperexpanded clones went down, and after one year T-cell counts and TCRbeta diversity were mostly credited to newly produced T cells. In some patients, the high TCRbeta diversity seen at day 60 was put down to recipient T cells and intrathymic progenitors that had survived conditioning. The apparently early alphabetaT-cell count recovery about two months after transplant was reportedly dependent on only several hundred rapidly expanded clones derived from non-depleted graft cells.

This sequence originates from a boy in the first two years of life who had a stem cell transplant for Wiskott-Aldrich syndrome, so the T cells may come from the graft donor. The sample here was PBMCs, mostly from graft donor cells, taken 360 days after TCRalphabeta/CD19-depleted stem cell transplant.

The DNA sequence is given as TGTGCCAGCAGCGACATGGGCAGCTTCTACGAGCAGTACTTC. Its coded protein is CASSDMGSFYEQYF. The chain is encoded by TRBV5-6 joined to TRBJ2-7, with an unclear D gene assignment. Including cysteine and phenylalanine, the CDR3 has 14 amino acids. Only CDR3 DNA is held: 42 bases, read in frame from base 1. Trimming at the junction amounts to 4 bases on V and 3 bases on J, and the germline ends lie 14 bases apart. Taken from the germline V gene, the CDR1 and CDR2 loops are SGHDT and YYEEEE.